A selection of T cell receptor beta chains follows, all from one sample in a study of blood T cell repertoires in COVID-19. Sequenced by immunoSEQ multiplex PCR; TCRdb stores in-frame clones only, minus some. The table records 68,000 or so clones, about 90% of them present only once. Sequenced input: peripheral blood. These receptors were taken from a woman aged 45-59 years with COVID-19, enrolled during active disease. Each CDR3 is given with its conserved first and last residue. The D gene is left open where the match is weak. Some rows mark clone size as missing; the rest say once, few, many or name a class of expanded clone.

TRBJ1-2 NA TRBV10-3 NA CAISFDRLYGYTF TGTGCCATCAGTTTCGACAGGCTCTATGGCTACACCTTC
TRBJ2-7 NA TRBV30 NA CAWARGLQQYF TGTGCCTGGGCCAGGGGTTTGCAGCAGTACTTC
TRBJ2-5 TRBD2 TRBV5-1 NA CASSLAGGRQETQYF TGCGCCAGCAGCTTAGCGGGAGGGCGCCAAGAGACCCAGTACTTC
TRBJ2-3 TRBD2 TRBV28 NA CASSPGTSPDTQYF TGTGCCAGCAGCCCTGGGACTAGTCCAGATACGCAGTATTTT
TRBJ2-5 NA TRBV7-2 NA CASSFRETQYF TGTGCCAGCAGCTTTCGTGAGACCCAGTACTTC
TRBJ2-7 NA TRBV7-2 NA CASSTDSQSHYEQYF TGTGCCAGCAGCACCGACAGCCAGTCCCACTACGAGCAGTACTTC
TRBJ2-3 NA TRBV21-1 NA CASQESHTDTQYF TGTGCCAGCCAAGAATCACACACAGATACGCAGTATTTT
TRBJ2-5 TRBD1 TRBV2 NA CASRPMRTGGAGYQETQYF TGTGCCAGCAGGCCTATGAGGACAGGGGGCGCCGGGTACCAAGAGACCCAGTACTTC
TRBJ1-2 NA TRBV19 NA CASRLDTVDGYTF TGTGCCAGTAGACTCGATACAGTTGATGGCTACACCTTC
TRBJ2-7 TRBD2 TRBV7-9 few CASSLGGAAGVSEQYF TGTGCCAGCAGCTTAGGGGGCGCGGCGGGAGTATCTGAGCAGTACTTC
TRBJ1-6 NA TRBV30 NA CAWRRGSSPLHF TGTGCCTGGCGCAGGGGTAGTTCACCCCTCCACTTT
TRBJ2-7 NA TRBV27 NA CASRASSLALVSSYEQYF TGTGCCAGCAGGGCCTCCAGTCTAGCGCTGGTTTCCTCCTACGAGCAGTACTTC
TRBJ2-1 TRBD2 TRBV4-1 NA CASSQTSDPVVEQFF TGCGCCAGCAGCCAAACTAGCGACCCGGTGGTTGAGCAGTTCTTC
TRBJ2-3 TRBD2 TRBV5-1 NA CASSLRASGSSDTQYF TGCGCCAGCAGCTTGCGGGCTAGCGGGTCGTCAGATACGCAGTATTTT
TRBJ1-1 NA TRBV29-1 NA CSVEALWADAEAFF TGCAGCGTTGAAGCTCTATGGGCCGATGCTGAAGCTTTCTTT
TRBJ1-5 TRBD1 TRBV5-1 few CASSPGGAGQPQHF TGCGCCAGCAGCCCAGGGGGCGCGGGTCAGCCCCAGCATTTT
TRBJ1-3 NA TRBV6-5 NA CASSYTDSSGNTIYF TGTGCCAGCAGTTACACCGACAGCTCTGGAAACACCATATATTTT
TRBJ2-2 TRBD1 TRBV28 NA CASTIRDSPTGELFF TGTGCCAGCACCATTAGGGACAGCCCGACCGGGGAGCTGTTTTTT
TRBJ2-7 TRBD1 TRBV4-1 few CASSKGTVGDEQYF TGCGCCAGTAGTAAAGGGACAGTCGGGGACGAGCAGTACTTC
TRBJ2-3 NA TRBV28 NA CASSLLGQNTDTQYF TGTGCCAGCAGTTTACTAGGACAGAACACAGATACGCAGTATTTT
TRBJ1-1 NA TRBV11-2 NA CASSLEADTEAFF TGTGCCAGCAGCTTAGAGGCGGACACTGAAGCTTTCTTT
TRBJ1-1 TRBD1 TRBV28 NA CASSRQGMGNTEAFF TGTGCCAGCAGTCGACAGGGGATGGGGAACACTGAAGCTTTCTTT
TRBJ2-2 NA TRBV24-1 NA CATKSAGELFF TGTGCCACAAAATCGGCCGGGGAGCTGTTTTTT
TRBJ2-2 NA TRBV5-1 few CASGPAGPRTGELFF TGCGCCAGCGGTCCGGCGGGACCACGCACCGGGGAGCTGTTTTTT
TRBJ2-5 NA TRBV5-8 NA CASSLAYQETQYF TGTGCCAGCAGCTTGGCGTACCAAGAGACCCAGTACTTC